A selection of T cell receptor beta chains follows, all from one sample in a study of CD8+CD57+ T cells in acquired aplastic anemia. One entry per CDR3 protein, called by TCRdb with MiXCR from the reads. Of roughly 86,000 distinct CDR3 sequences listed, 40% to 55% are singletons. Material for sequencing was sorted CD4+, CD8+, or CD8+CD57+ T cells (not recorded which) from PBMCs. These receptors were obtained from a human donor in good health, serving as a control. Each CDR3 is given with its conserved first and last residue. D genes are given only for firm matches. Rows give clone size only sometimes, using once, few, many, or a class for an expanded clone.

v_gene	abundance	j_gene	d_gene	CDR3nt	CDR3aa
TRBV28	few	TRBJ2-5	TRBD1	TGTGCCAGCAGATATGGGACAGAAGAGACCCAGTACTTC	CASRYGTEETQYF
TRBV7-8	few	TRBJ2-7	TRBD2	TGTGCCTGGAGTGTACTGACTAGCGGGAGCTTATACGAGCAGTACTTC	CAWSVLTSGSLYEQYF
TRBV12-5	-	TRBJ2-2	-	TGTGCTAGTGGCCCTTATGAGTCGAACACCGGGGAGCTGTTTTTT	CASGPYESNTGELFF
TRBV7-6	few	TRBJ2-1	-	TGTGCCAGCAGCTTAGCGACACTCAATGAGCAGTTCTTC	CASSLATLNEQFF
TRBV6-4	-	TRBJ2-1	-	TGTGCCAGCAGTGACTCGGCCGATCCACATGAGCAGTTCTTC	CASSDSADPHEQFF
TRBV2	once	TRBJ2-7	TRBD1	TGTGCCAGCAGTTCGGACAGGGACACCTACGAGCAGTACTTC	CASSSDRDTYEQYF
TRBV20-1	many	TRBJ2-3	TRBD2	TGCAGTGCTAGGAAGGCTAGCGGGAATTATGGAGGTACGCAGTATTTT	CSARKASGNYGGTQYF
TRBV11-2	few	TRBJ2-1	-	TGTGCCAGCAGCTCCCCCGTAAATATCGGGTACAATGAGCAGTTCTTC	CASSSPVNIGYNEQFF
TRBV20-1	few	TRBJ1-6	-	TGCAGTGCTAGCCCAGGGCCGGCAGGGTTT	CSASPGPAGF
TRBV10-3	-	TRBJ2-7	-	TGTGCCATCAGTGATAACGTCGAGCAGTACTTC	CAISDNVEQYF
TRBV10-3	-	TRBJ2-3	-	TGTGCCATCCGGGGAGGGGGACCAGATACGCAGTATTTT	CAIRGGGPDTQYF
TRBV5-1	-	TRBJ1-1	-	TGCGCCAGCAGCCTTCTGATTCTTCGGGAGGATACTGAAGCTTTCTTT	CASSLLILREDTEAFF
TRBV2	few	TRBJ1-2	-	TGTGCCAGCAGGGCAGGGTCACCATATGGCTACACCTTC	CASRAGSPYGYTF
TRBV10-1	few	TRBJ1-2	-	TGCGCCAGCAGTGAGTCGCAGGGACGAGGCTACACCTTC	CASSESQGRGYTF
TRBV5-6	-	TRBJ1-6	-	TGTGCCAGCAGCTTGGCAGGGTATAATTCACCCCTCCACTTT	CASSLAGYNSPLHF
TRBV7-6	-	TRBJ1-1	-	TGTGCCAGCAGCTTAGGCCCTCGAGCGACTGAAGCTTTCTTT	CASSLGPRATEAFF
TRBV7-2	many	TRBJ1-2	TRBD1	TGTGCCAGCAGCTTACCCCTAGCGACAGGGGACTATGGCTACACCTTC	CASSLPLATGDYGYTF
TRBV12-3/TRBV12-4	many	TRBJ1-2	-	TGTGCCAGCAGTTTTCTGGCAGCAGGCGGCTACACCTTC	CASSFLAAGGYTF
TRBV25-1	few	TRBJ2-1	-	TGTGCCAGCAGTGATCGTTCGTCTGAGCAGTTCTTC	CASSDRSSEQFF
TRBV25-1	once	TRBJ2-3	TRBD2	TGTGCCTCCTTCTCGACTAGCGGGGCCGGGGATACGCAGTATTTT	CASFSTSGAGDTQYF
TRBV20-1	many	TRBJ2-1	TRBD2	TGCAGTGCTAGAAGCTTAAGAAGCGGGAGTGACAATGAGCAGTTCTTC	CSARSLRSGSDNEQFF
TRBV20-1	many	TRBJ1-5	-	TGCAGTGCTAGGACAGGCGATCAGCCCCAGCATTTT	CSARTGDQPQHF
TRBV7-8	many	TRBJ2-7	TRBD1	TGTGCCAGCAGCCGAGGAGGCGGGACAGGGGGCTCCGAGCAGTACTTC	CASSRGGGTGGSEQYF
TRBV15	few	TRBJ2-7	-	TGTGCCACCAGAGGTGAGGGGTACGAGCAGTACTTC	CATRGEGYEQYF
TRBV24-1	-	TRBJ2-7	-	TGTGCCACCAGTGTGGACGGCTACGAGCAGTACTTC	CATSVDGYEQYF
TRBV6-5	many	TRBJ2-3	-	TGTGCCAGCAGTTACTCGGAGGGTATAGGAGATACGCAGTATTTT	CASSYSEGIGDTQYF
TRBV12-3/TRBV12-4	many	TRBJ1-2	-	TGTGCCAGCACGGACGCCCTCGATGGCTACACCTTC	CASTDALDGYTF
TRBV4-2	many	TRBJ2-5	-	TGTGCCAGCAGCCAGCTAGGAGGGGCTAGTGAGACCCAGTACTTC	CASSQLGGASETQYF
TRBV19	-	TRBJ1-2	-	TGTGCCAGTAGCCCATACCAGGGGAACTATGGCTACACCTTC	CASSPYQGNYGYTF
TRBV11-2	many	TRBJ1-3	TRBD1	TGTGCCAGCAGCTTAGTCCAGGGGGCTTATGGAAACACCATATATTTT	CASSLVQGAYGNTIYF
TRBV2	many	TRBJ2-7	-	TGTGCCAGCAGTGAAACAGCCCTCTGGGAGCAGTACTTC	CASSETALWEQYF
TRBV6-5	once	TRBJ2-7	TRBD1	TGTGCCTGCAGTCACCTCCCGGGACAGGGGAGGAACGAGCAGTACTTC	CACSHLPGQGRNEQYF
TRBV9	-	TRBJ2-5	-	TGTGCCAGCAGCTTTCAAGGGGAAGAGACCCAGTACTTC	CASSFQGEETQYF
TRBV9	few	TRBJ2-5	TRBD2	TGTGCCAGCAGGGACTCGACTAGCGGGGGGATTGAGACCCAGTACTTC	CASRDSTSGGIETQYF
TRBV11-2	-	TRBJ2-2	-	TGTGCCGGCAGCTTAGATGTAACCGGGGAGCTGTTTTTT	CAGSLDVTGELFF